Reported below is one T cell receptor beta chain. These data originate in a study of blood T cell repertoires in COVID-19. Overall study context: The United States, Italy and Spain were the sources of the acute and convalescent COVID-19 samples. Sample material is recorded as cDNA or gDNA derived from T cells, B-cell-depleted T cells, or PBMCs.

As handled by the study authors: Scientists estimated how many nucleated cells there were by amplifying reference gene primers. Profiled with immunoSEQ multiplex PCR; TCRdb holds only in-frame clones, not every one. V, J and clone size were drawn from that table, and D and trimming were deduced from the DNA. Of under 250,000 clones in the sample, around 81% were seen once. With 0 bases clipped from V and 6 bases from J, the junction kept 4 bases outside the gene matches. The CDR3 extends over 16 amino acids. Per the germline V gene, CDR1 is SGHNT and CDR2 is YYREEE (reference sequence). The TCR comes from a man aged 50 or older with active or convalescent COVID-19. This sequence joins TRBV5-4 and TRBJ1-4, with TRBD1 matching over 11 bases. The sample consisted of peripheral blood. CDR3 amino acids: CASSLEPGQGDEKLFF. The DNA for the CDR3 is TGTGCCAGCAGCTTGGAACCGGGACAGGGGGATGAAAAACTGTTTTTT.